A selection of T cell receptor beta chains follows, all from one sample in a study of blood T cell repertoires in COVID-19. Only in-frame clones appear in the TCRdb table, and some are missing; sequencing was by immunoSEQ multiplex PCR. This sample carries fewer than 450,000 clones, approximately 89% of them seen once, and the ten largest clones take roughly 12%. The sequencing input was peripheral blood. These receptors all stem from a woman aged 50 to 65 with COVID-19, enrolled during active disease. Each CDR3 is given with its conserved first and last residue. Each record gives: V gene, clone size, J gene, D gene, CDR3 protein, CDR3 DNA. A D gene is named only where the DNA matches it firmly. Clone size is shown for a subset of rows, as once, few, many or a class of expanded clone.

V gene: TRBV13; clone size: NA; J gene: TRBJ1-2; D gene: TRBD1; CDR3 protein: CASSQSRQGRYGYTF; CDR3 DNA: TGTGCCAGCAGCCAGAGCCGACAGGGCCGCTATGGCTACACCTTC
V gene: TRBV28; clone size: once; J gene: TRBJ2-3; D gene: NA; CDR3 protein: CATFRTDTQYF; CDR3 DNA: TGTGCCACCTTTCGCACAGATACGCAGTATTTT
V gene: TRBV30; clone size: NA; J gene: TRBJ2-3; D gene: TRBD2; CDR3 protein: CAWDPGASGTQSTDTQYF; CDR3 DNA: TGTGCCTGGGACCCCGGGGCTAGCGGTACCCAATCCACAGATACGCAGTATTTT
V gene: TRBV19; clone size: few; J gene: TRBJ1-3; D gene: NA; CDR3 protein: CASSRGAFSGNTIYF; CDR3 DNA: TGTGCCAGTAGCAGGGGTGCGTTTTCTGGAAACACCATATATTTT
V gene: TRBV6-5; clone size: NA; J gene: TRBJ1-5; D gene: TRBD1; CDR3 protein: CASSTGAYSNQPQHF; CDR3 DNA: TGTGCCAGCAGCACAGGGGCGTATAGCAATCAGCCCCAGCATTTT
V gene: TRBV9; clone size: NA; J gene: TRBJ2-2; D gene: NA; CDR3 protein: CASSAPLGAGELFF; CDR3 DNA: TGTGCCAGCAGCGCCCCGCTCGGGGCCGGGGAGCTGTTTTTT
V gene: TRBV3-1/TRBV3-2; clone size: NA; J gene: TRBJ1-6; D gene: NA; CDR3 protein: CASSLTGSNSPLHF; CDR3 DNA: TGTGCCAGCAGTCTAACAGGTAGTAATTCACCCCTCCACTTT
V gene: TRBV19; clone size: NA; J gene: TRBJ1-1; D gene: NA; CDR3 protein: CASTPQYEAFF; CDR3 DNA: TGTGCCAGTACCCCCCAGTATGAAGCTTTCTTT
V gene: TRBV6-5; clone size: NA; J gene: TRBJ2-3; D gene: NA; CDR3 protein: CASSLRPGLDTQYF; CDR3 DNA: TGTGCCAGCAGTTTGCGTCCAGGACTAGATACGCAGTATTTT
V gene: TRBV28; clone size: NA; J gene: TRBJ1-5; D gene: NA; CDR3 protein: CASRNQGGGNQPQHF; CDR3 DNA: TGTGCCAGCCGTAATCAGGGCGGAGGCAATCAGCCCCAGCATTTT
V gene: TRBV9; clone size: NA; J gene: TRBJ2-1; D gene: NA; CDR3 protein: CASSVWLGDTHNEQFF; CDR3 DNA: TGTGCCAGCAGCGTTTGGTTAGGGGACACCCACAATGAGCAGTTCTTC
V gene: TRBV12-3/TRBV12-4; clone size: NA; J gene: TRBJ1-2; D gene: NA; CDR3 protein: CASSFRGNYGYTF; CDR3 DNA: TGTGCCAGCAGTTTCCGGGGTAACTATGGCTACACCTTC
V gene: TRBV18; clone size: NA; J gene: TRBJ2-7; D gene: TRBD1; CDR3 protein: CASSPSRTGDNEQYF; CDR3 DNA: TGTGCCAGCTCACCTTCCAGGACAGGGGATAACGAGCAGTACTTC
V gene: TRBV4-1; clone size: NA; J gene: TRBJ2-1; D gene: NA; CDR3 protein: CASSSGGNEQFF; CDR3 DNA: TGCGCCAGCAGCTCTGGAGGGAATGAGCAGTTCTTC
V gene: TRBV12-3/TRBV12-4; clone size: NA; J gene: TRBJ1-2; D gene: NA; CDR3 protein: CASSLEGVGYTF; CDR3 DNA: TGTGCCAGCAGTTTAGAAGGGGTCGGCTACACCTTC
V gene: TRBV11-2; clone size: NA; J gene: TRBJ1-2; D gene: TRBD1; CDR3 protein: CASSLAGGNYGYTF; CDR3 DNA: TGTGCCAGCAGCTTAGCAGGGGGTAACTATGGCTACACCTTC
V gene: TRBV11-1; clone size: NA; J gene: TRBJ2-5; D gene: TRBD2; CDR3 protein: CASSLGGAGETQYF; CDR3 DNA: TGTGCCAGCAGCTTGGGAGGGGCGGGGGAGACCCAGTACTTC
V gene: TRBV18; clone size: NA; J gene: TRBJ2-3; D gene: NA; CDR3 protein: CASTDPRRYSTDTQYF; CDR3 DNA: TGTGCCAGCACGGATCCGCGGCGGTATAGCACAGATACGCAGTATTTT
V gene: TRBV30; clone size: NA; J gene: TRBJ2-5; D gene: NA; CDR3 protein: CAWVGSQLQETQYF; CDR3 DNA: TGTGCCTGGGTCGGCAGTCAACTACAAGAGACCCAGTACTTC
V gene: TRBV11-3; clone size: NA; J gene: TRBJ1-1; D gene: NA; CDR3 protein: CASSPGGATNTEAFF; CDR3 DNA: TGTGCCAGCAGCCCCGGCGGGGCGACGAACACTGAAGCTTTCTTT
V gene: TRBV19; clone size: NA; J gene: TRBJ1-2; D gene: NA; CDR3 protein: CASSYTPRGQIYGYTF; CDR3 DNA: TGTGCCAGTAGTTATACGCCGCGCGGACAGATTTATGGCTACACCTTC
V gene: TRBV27; clone size: NA; J gene: TRBJ1-3; D gene: TRBD1; CDR3 protein: CASSASGQGGNTIYF; CDR3 DNA: TGTGCCAGCAGCGCCTCGGGACAGGGGGGAAACACCATATATTTT
V gene: TRBV11-3; clone size: NA; J gene: TRBJ2-7; D gene: NA; CDR3 protein: CASSLDRTPLDEQYF; CDR3 DNA: TGTGCCAGCAGCTTAGATCGGACACCGTTGGACGAGCAGTACTTC
V gene: TRBV6-5; clone size: once; J gene: TRBJ1-6; D gene: TRBD1; CDR3 protein: CASSTRQGLDSPLHF; CDR3 DNA: TGTGCCAGCAGTACCCGACAGGGTTTGGATTCACCCCTCCACTTT
V gene: TRBV28; clone size: NA; J gene: TRBJ2-7; D gene: NA; CDR3 protein: CASSRRLRVSYEQYF; CDR3 DNA: TGTGCCAGCAGCCGGAGGTTGCGGGTCTCCTACGAGCAGTACTTC
V gene: TRBV30; clone size: NA; J gene: TRBJ1-2; D gene: NA; CDR3 protein: CAWSRGAGYTF; CDR3 DNA: TGTGCCTGGAGCAGGGGCGCGGGCTACACCTTC